These 8 T cell receptor beta chains originate from one sample sequenced in a study of OX40 agonist ivuxolimab in advanced cancers. Clones were read by immunoSEQ multiplex PCR, and TCRdb kept only the in-frame ones, dropping some. The sample carries approximately 65,000 clones, around 90% recorded once. This sample comprised CD4+ or CD8+ T cells sorted from blood, obtained in a trial of the OX40 agonist ivuxolimab. The receptors here all came from an adult with an advanced solid tumor such as melanoma, head and neck, liver or kidney cancer.

This clone was seen a single time. This chain links TRBV5-6 with TRBJ2-5; TRBD2 matches 10 bases. The CDR3 contains 16 residues. CDR1 and CDR2 from the germline V gene are SGHDT and YYEEEE. Unmatched junction bases numbered 4, after V lost 2 bases and J lost 0 bases. Written as DNA, the CDR3 is TGTGCCAGCAGCTTCACTAGCGGGGATTACCAAGAGACCCAGTACTTC. Amino acids: CASSFTSGDYQETQYF.

The chain uses TRBV27 and TRBJ1-6, with D unresolved. V lost 3 bases and J 5 bases, leaving 8 bases between the germline ends. Germline values: CDR1 MNHEY, CDR2 SMNVEV (reference sequence). The CDR3 totals 14 residues. The CDR3 DNA sequence: TGTGCCAGCAGTTTGGCCACCAATAATTCACCCCTCCACTTT. It yields the protein CASSLATNNSPLHF.

This sequence joins TRBV13 and TRBJ1-2; D is perhaps TRBD1 (6 bases). The germline V gene encodes CDR1 PRHDT and CDR2 FYEKMQ (reference sequence). The CDR3 loop spans 14 amino acids. V lost 5 bases and J 7 bases, leaving 17 bases between the germline ends. The CDR3 nucleotides are TGTGCCAGCAGCCCTCTAGGGGGAACCATTGGCTACACCTTC. Its protein product is CASSPLGGTIGYTF.

V gene TRBV7-8 combines with J gene TRBJ1-3; TRBD1 is a possible D gene (5 bases). In germline, CDR1 is SGHVS, CDR2 FQNEAQ. The CDR3 length is 15 residues. Trimming removed 1 base at V and 0 bases at J, with 7 bases between. The CDR3 bases are TGTGCCAGCAGCTTAGGGGGGAGCTCTGGAAACACCATATATTTT. Translation: CASSLGGSSGNTIYF.

This rearrangement joins TRBV2 to TRBJ2-7; 8 bases agree with TRBD2. The V segment lost 6 bases and the J segment 2 bases; nucleotides outside the gene matches: 9. CDR1 and CDR2 from the germline V gene are SNHLY and FYNNEI. The CDR3 covers 15 residues. The CDR3 nucleotides are TGTGCCAGCAGGCCCCCGGGACTAGTAGCCTACGAGCAGTACTTC. Translating it yields CASRPPGLVAYEQYF.

This chain uses TRBV6-5 with TRBJ1-4; 9 nucleotides line up with TRBD1. The CDR3 loop spans 14 amino acids. Trimming took 5 bases from V and 8 from J; bases not matched to a gene: 6. The germline V gene encodes CDR1 MNHEY and CDR2 SVGAGI. CDR3 amino acids: CASSTTGGNEKLFF. The DNA for the CDR3 is TGTGCCAGCAGTACGACAGGGGGGAACGAAAAACTGTTTTTT.

This chain uses TRBV5-6 with TRBJ1-6; the match to TRBD1 covers 9 bases. CDR1 is SGHDT, CDR2 YYEEEE, per germline. CDR3 length equals 15 residues. Trimming cost V 6 bases and J 8 bases; bases outside gene matches: 9. In DNA form, the CDR3 reads TGTGCCAGCAAGTTGACAGGGGGTAGTGATTCACCCCTCCACTTT. This gives the protein CASKLTGGSDSPLHF.

The chain uses TRBV25-1 and TRBJ2-7; no reliable D call. CDR3 length: 11 residues. V was clipped by 5 bases and J by 4 bases, with 6 bases between them. Germline lookup yields CDR1 MGHDK and CDR2 SYGVNS. CDR3 residues: CASSQAYEQYF. The CDR3 DNA reads TGTGCCAGCAGTCAGGCATACGAGCAGTACTTC.